In its sample, the clone carrying this T cell receptor (beta chain) was seen many times. V shed 5 bases and J 4 bases; nucleotides not matched to a gene: 8. The CDR3 extends over 16 amino acids. The germline CDR1 and CDR2 sequences are SEHNR and FQNEAQ (reference sequence). This record belongs to a study of T cells in Graves' hyperthyroidism and ophthalmopathy. Using RNA transcripts as the source, TCR beta CDR3 regions were amplified. With the HTBI primer set, the TCR CDR3 went through a first round of RT-PCR. TCRdb fed the multiplex PCR reads into MiXCR, producing one record per CDR3 protein. The table has under 450,000 distinct CDR3 sequences, 13% seen once.

This chain connects TRBV7-9 to TRBJ2-5, with 12 bases matching TRBD2. Sequenced sample: blood. This TCR was sampled from a man aged 30 to 39 with Graves' hyperthyroidism that later progressed to Graves' ophthalmopathy. The CDR3 region is CASSSSSGGALETQYF. CDR3 bases: TGTGCCAGCAGCAGTTCTAGCGGGGGGGCATTAGAGACCCAGTACTTC.